Below, 6 T cell receptor beta chains from the same sample are listed, as sequenced in a study of T cells in Graves' hyperthyroidism and ophthalmopathy. RNA transcripts provided the source from which TCR beta CDR3 regions were amplified. TCR CDR3 underwent first-round RT-PCR with the HTBI primer set. Each CDR3 protein gets one entry after TCRdb re-called the multiplex PCR reads with MiXCR. The sample gives a few hundred thousand distinct CDR3 sequences, 35% to 55% of which show up once; about 7.9% is in the top ten. Sequences were obtained from peripheral blood or thyroid tissue (not recorded which). These receptors originate from a young woman with Graves' hyperthyroidism.

The chain uses TRBV20-1 and TRBJ2-5; no definite D call. The length of the CDR3 is 16 residues. V dropped 0 bases and J dropped 1 base, with 15 bases sitting between them. Germline CDR1 and CDR2: DFQATT and SNEGSKA (reference sequence). The CDR3 region has the DNA TGCAGTGCTAGAGATTTCGGTAACATAGCCCAAGAGACCCAGTACTTC. The encoded protein is CSARDFGNIAQETQYF.

Worth noting for this clonotype: A much larger clonotype is one base distant, so this may be a read error. The rearrangement links TRBV10-2 to TRBJ1-4; D may be TRBD1 (5 bases). The CDR3 runs 13 residues. V gave up 10 bases and J gave up 4 bases, with 13 bases separating them. From germline, CDR1 is WSHSY and CDR2 SAAADI. CDR3 loop: CAIQEAGNEKLFF. The CDR3 region has the DNA TGCGCCATACAGGAGGCGGGTAATGAAAAACTGTTTTTT.

The J gene is TRBJ1-2, the V gene TRBV7-9; 7 bases map to TRBD1. Germline-derived CDR1 and CDR2 are SEHNR and FQNEAQ (reference sequence). Trimming removed 7 bases from V and 2 bases from J; junction bases left unmatched: 13. The CDR3 is made up of 16 amino acids. For the CDR3, the DNA is TGTGCCAGCAACCGGGACAGCTTAAACGACAACTATGGCTACACCTTC. It translates to CASNRDSLNDNYGYTF.

The chain carries TRBV25-1 and TRBJ1-5; maybe TRBD1 (5 bases). The CDR3 runs to 14 residues. Germline V lookup: CDR1 MGHDK, CDR2 SYGVNS. CDR3 loop: CASGSMGELQPQHF. DNA of the CDR3: TGTGCTAGTGGTTCCATGGGGGAGCTTCAGCCCCAGCATTTT.

V usage is TRBV7-3 and J usage is TRBJ1-2; no definite D call. The CDR3 length is 14 residues. From germline, CDR1 is SGHTA and CDR2 FQGTGA. Trimming stripped 5 bases from V and 4 bases from J, with 14 bases between. DNA of the CDR3: TGTGCCAGCAGCCAGGTTCCGGGTAGCTATGGCTACACCTTC. It is translated as CASSQVPGSYGYTF.

This clonotype was counted only a few times. Here the CDR3 DNA reads TGCGCCAGCAGCCAGCGGGACAGCGATTATGGCTACACCTTC. Amino acids: CASSQRDSDYGYTF. V gene TRBV4-1 combines with J gene TRBJ1-2; 7 bases align to TRBD1. Looked up from germline, CDR1 is MGHRA and CDR2 is YSYEKL. V was clipped by 3 bases and J by 5 bases; unmatched bases: 6. The CDR3 has 14 amino acids.